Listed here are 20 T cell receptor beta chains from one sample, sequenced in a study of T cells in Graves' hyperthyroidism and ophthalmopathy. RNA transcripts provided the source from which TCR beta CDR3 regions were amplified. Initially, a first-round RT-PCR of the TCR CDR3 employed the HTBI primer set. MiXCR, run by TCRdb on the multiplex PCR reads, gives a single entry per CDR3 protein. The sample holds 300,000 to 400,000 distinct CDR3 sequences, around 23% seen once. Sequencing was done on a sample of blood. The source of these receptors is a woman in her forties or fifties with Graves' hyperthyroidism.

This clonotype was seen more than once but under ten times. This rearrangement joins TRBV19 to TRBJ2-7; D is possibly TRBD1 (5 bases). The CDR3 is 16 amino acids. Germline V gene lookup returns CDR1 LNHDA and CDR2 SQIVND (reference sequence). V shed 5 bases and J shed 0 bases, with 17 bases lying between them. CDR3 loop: CASSPRMAQASYEQYF. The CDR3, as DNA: TGTGCCAGTAGTCCACGTATGGCACAGGCCTCCTACGAGCAGTACTTC.

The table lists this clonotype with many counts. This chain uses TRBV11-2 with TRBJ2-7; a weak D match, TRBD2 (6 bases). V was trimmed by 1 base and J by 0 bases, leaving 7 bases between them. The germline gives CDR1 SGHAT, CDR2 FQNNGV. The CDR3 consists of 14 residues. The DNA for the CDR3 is TGTGCCAGCAGCTTAGGACTAGGCTCCTACGAGCAGTACTTC. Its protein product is CASSLGLGSYEQYF.

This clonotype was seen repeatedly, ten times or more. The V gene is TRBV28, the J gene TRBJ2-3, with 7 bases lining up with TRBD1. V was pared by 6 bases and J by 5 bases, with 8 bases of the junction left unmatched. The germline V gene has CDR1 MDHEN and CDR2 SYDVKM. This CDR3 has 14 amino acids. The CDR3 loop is CASSYDRVEDTQYF. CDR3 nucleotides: TGTGCCAGCAGCTACGACAGGGTAGAAGATACGCAGTATTTT.

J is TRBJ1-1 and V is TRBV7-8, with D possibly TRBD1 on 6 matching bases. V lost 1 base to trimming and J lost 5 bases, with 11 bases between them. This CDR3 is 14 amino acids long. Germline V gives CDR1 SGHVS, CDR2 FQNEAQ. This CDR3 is CASSLVLTGTEAFF. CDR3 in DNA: TGTGCCAGCAGCTTAGTTTTAACAGGGACTGAAGCTTTCTTT.

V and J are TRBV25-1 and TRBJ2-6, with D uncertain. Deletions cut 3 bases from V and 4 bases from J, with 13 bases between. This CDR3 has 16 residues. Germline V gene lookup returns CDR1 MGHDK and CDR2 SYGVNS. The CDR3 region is CASSDRVRSGANVLTF. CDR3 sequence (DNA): TGTGCCAGCAGTGATCGCGTCAGGTCCGGGGCCAACGTCCTGACTTTC.

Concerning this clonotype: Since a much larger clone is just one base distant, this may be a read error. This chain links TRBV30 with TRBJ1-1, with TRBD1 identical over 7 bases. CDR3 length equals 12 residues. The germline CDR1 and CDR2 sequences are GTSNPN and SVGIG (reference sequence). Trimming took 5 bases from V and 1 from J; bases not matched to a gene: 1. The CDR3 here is CAWGTANTEAFF. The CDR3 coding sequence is TGTGCCTGGGGGACAGCGAACACTGAAGCTTTCTTT. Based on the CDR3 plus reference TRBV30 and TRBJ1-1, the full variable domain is SQTIHQWPATLVQPVGSPLSLECTVEGTSNPNLYWYRQAAGRGLQLLFYSVGIGQISSEVPQNLSASRPQDRQFILSSKKLLLSDSGFYLCAWGTANTEAFFGQGTRLTVV.

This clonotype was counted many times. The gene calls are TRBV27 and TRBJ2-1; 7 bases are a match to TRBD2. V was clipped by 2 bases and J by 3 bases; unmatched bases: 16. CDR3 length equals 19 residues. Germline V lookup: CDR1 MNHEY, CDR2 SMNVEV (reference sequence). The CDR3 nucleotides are TGTGCCAGCAGTTTACGAAGCGGGACTGGTCAGTTTGGCTACAATGAGCAGTTCTTC. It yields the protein CASSLRSGTGQFGYNEQFF.

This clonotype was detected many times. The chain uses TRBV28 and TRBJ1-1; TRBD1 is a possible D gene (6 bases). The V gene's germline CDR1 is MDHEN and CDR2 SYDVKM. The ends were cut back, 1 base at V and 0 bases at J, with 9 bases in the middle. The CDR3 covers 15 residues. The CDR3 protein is CASSLFQGMNTEAFF. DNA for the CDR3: TGTGCCAGCAGTTTATTCCAGGGGATGAACACTGAAGCTTTCTTT.

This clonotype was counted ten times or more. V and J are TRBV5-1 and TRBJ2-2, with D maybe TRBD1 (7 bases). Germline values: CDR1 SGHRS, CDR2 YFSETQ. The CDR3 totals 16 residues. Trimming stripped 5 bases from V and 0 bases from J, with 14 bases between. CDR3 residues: CASRRDSTSNTGELFF. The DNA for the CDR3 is TGCGCCAGCAGGCGGGACAGCACCTCGAACACCGGGGAGCTGTTTTTT.

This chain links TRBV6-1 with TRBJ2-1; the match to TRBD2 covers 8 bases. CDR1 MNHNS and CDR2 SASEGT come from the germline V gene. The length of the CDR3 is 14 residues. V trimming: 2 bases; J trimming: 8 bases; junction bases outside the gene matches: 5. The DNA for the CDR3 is TGTGCCAGCAGTGAACGGGGGGGTAGCGATGAGCAGTTCTTC. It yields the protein CASSERGGSDEQFF.

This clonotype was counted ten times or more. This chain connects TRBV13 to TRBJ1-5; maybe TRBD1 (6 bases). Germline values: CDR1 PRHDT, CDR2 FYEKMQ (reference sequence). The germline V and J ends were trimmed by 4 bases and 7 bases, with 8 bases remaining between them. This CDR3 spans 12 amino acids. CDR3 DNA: TGTGCCAGCAGCTACAGGGAACAGCCCCAGCATTTT. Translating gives CASSYREQPQHF.

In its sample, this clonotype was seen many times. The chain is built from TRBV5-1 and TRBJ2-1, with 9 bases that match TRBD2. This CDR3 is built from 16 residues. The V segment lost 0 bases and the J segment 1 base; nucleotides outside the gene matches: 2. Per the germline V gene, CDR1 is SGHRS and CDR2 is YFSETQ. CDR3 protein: CASSLGTSDSYNEQFF. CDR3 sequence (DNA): TGCGCCAGCAGCTTGGGGACTAGCGATTCCTACAATGAGCAGTTCTTC.

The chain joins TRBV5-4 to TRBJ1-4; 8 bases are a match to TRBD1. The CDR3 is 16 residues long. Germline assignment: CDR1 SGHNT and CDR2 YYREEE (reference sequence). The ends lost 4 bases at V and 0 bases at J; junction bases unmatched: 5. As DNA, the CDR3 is TGTGCCAGCAGCCCCGGACAGGGAACAACTAATGAAAAACTGTTTTTT. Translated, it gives CASSPGQGTTNEKLFF.

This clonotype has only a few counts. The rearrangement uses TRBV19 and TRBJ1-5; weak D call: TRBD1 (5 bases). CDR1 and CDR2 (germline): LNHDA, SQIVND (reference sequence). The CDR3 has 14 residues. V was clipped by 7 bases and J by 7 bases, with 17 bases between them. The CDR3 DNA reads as TGTGCCAGTACCGATGGGGGGATGTCGCAGCCCCAGCATTTT. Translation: CASTDGGMSQPQHF.

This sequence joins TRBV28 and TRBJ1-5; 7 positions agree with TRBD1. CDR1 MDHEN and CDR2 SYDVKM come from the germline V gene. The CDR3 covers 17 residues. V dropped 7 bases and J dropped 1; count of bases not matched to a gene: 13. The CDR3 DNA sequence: TGTGCCAGCACCCCCGACAGGGCTTGGGGAAGCAATCAGCCCCAGCATTTT. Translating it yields CASTPDRAWGSNQPQHF. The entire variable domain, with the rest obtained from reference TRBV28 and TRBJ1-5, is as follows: DVKVTQSSRYLVKRTGEKVFLECVQDMDHENMFWYRQDPGLGLRLIYFSYDVKMKEKGDIPEGYSVSREKKERFSLILESASTNQTSMYLCASTPDRAWGSNQPQHFGDGTRLSIL.

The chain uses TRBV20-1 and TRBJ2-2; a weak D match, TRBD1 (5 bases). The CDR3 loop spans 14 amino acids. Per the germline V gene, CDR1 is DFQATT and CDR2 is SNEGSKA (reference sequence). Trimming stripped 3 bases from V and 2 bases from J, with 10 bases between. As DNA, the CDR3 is TGCAGTGCTAGGACAGCTCTCAACACCGGGGAGCTGTTTTTT. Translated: CSARTALNTGELFF.

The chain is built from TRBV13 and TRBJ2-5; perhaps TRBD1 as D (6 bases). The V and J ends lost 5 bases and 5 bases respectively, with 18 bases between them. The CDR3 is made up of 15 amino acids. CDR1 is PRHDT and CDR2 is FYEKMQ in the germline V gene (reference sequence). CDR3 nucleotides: TGTGCCAGCAGCCAAAGAGCAGGGGCCCGGGAGACCCAGTACTTC. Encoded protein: CASSQRAGARETQYF. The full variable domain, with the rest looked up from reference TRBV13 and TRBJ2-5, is AAGVIQSPRHLIKEKRETATLKCYPIPRHDTVYWYQQGPGQDPQFLISFYEKMQSDKGSIPDRFSAQQFSDYHSELNMSSLELGDSALYFCASSQRAGARETQYFGPGTRLLVL.

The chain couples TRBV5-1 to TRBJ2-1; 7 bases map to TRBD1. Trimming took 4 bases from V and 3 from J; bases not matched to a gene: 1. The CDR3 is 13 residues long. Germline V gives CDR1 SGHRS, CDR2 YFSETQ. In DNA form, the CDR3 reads TGCGCCAGCAGCGGGACAGTCTACAATGAGCAGTTCTTC. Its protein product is CASSGTVYNEQFF.

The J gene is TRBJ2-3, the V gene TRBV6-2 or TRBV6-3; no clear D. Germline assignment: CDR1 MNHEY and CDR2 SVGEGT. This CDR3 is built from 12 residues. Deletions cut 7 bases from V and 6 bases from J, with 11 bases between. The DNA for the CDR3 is TGTGCCAGCACCCTACATGGGGATACGCAGTATTTT. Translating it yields CASTLHGDTQYF.

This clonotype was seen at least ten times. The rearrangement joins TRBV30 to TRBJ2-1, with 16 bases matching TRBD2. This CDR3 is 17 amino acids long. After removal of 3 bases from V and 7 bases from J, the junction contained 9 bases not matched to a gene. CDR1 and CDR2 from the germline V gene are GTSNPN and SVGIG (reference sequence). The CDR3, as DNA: TGTGCCTGGAGAGGGACTAGCGGGGGGGCTAGGGTTAATGAGCAGTTCTTC. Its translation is CAWRGTSGGARVNEQFF.